This record looks at one TCR beta chain sequence and its context. The antigen is unknown. The data belong to a study of cytomegalovirus exposure and HLA in healthy donors. Study results and limitations: The classifier, whose performance was assessed in both the original and validation cohorts, reportedly diagnosed cytomegalovirus status with high specificity and sensitivity. Researchers counted roughly 160 TCR beta chains as cytomegalovirus-associated. A later analysis found TCR association rates differed by HLA locus, highest for DRB1 and lowest for HLA-C.

Use of 60 Vbeta and 13 Jbeta primers characterized the PCR. Assay: immunoSEQ multiplex PCR; the TCRdb copy retains only in-frame clones and omits some. In the table there are some 98,000 clones, 70% to 80% of which are singletons. The TCR comes from a man aged 18 to 30 in good health and CMV-seropositive. Material for sequencing was PBMCs.

CDR3 nucleotide sequence: TGCAGCGTTTCCACGGACAGGGGATATGACAATGAGCAGTTCTTC. This sequence encodes CSVSTDRGYDNEQFF. J is TRBJ2-1 and V is TRBV29-1; TRBD1 matches 9 bases. CDR1 and CDR2 (germline): SQVTM, ANQGSEA. This CDR3 contains 15 residues. V gave up 5 bases and J gave up 5 bases; unmatched junction bases: 10.